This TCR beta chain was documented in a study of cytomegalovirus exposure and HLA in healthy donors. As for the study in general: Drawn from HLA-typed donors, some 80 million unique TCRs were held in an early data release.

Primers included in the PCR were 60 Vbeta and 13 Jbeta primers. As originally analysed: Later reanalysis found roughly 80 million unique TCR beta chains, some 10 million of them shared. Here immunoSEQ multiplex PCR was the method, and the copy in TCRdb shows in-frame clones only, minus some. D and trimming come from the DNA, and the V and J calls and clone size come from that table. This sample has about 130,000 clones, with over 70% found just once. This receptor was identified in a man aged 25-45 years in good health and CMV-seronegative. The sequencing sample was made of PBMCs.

CDR3 nucleotide sequence: TGCAGCGCCGAGAGTGCAGGCGGAAACACCATATATTTT. Residues: CSAESAGGNTIYF. The J gene is TRBJ1-3, the V gene TRBV29-1, with no clear D. Germline assignment: CDR1 SQVTM and CDR2 ANQGSEA. Trimming removed 7 bases from V and 4 bases from J, with 14 bases in between. CDR3 length equals 13 residues.